One and the same sample provided the 2 T cell receptor beta chains below, sequenced in a study of CD8+CD57+ T cells in acquired aplastic anemia. According to the study, genomic DNA was the template for TCR beta VDJ and CDR3 profiling. TCRdb used MiXCR to reprocess the reads, holding one entry per CDR3 protein. The sample lists roughly 180,000 distinct CDR3 sequences; around 65% were seen once. The material sequenced was sorted CD4+, CD8+, or CD8+CD57+ T cells (not recorded which) from PBMCs. The receptors here all came from a human donor with severe aplastic anemia or a healthy control (not recorded which).

With regard to this clonotype: No conserved phenylalanine or tryptophan ends this CDR3, so it is likely a read error. The DNA is omitted, as the CDR3 cannot be located on it reliably, and the CDR3 follows TCRdb's listing. The chain couples TRBV20-1 to TRBJ2-3. The germline V gene encodes CDR1 DFQATT and CDR2 SNEGSKA (reference sequence). From its first to its last residue, the CDR3 has 11 amino acids. CDR3 amino acids: CSARPHRYAVV.

This clonotype was seen only a few times. V and J are TRBV10-3 and TRBJ2-5; D gene uncertain. V was shortened by 6 bases and J by 0 bases, with 11 bases between the two germline ends. This CDR3 has 14 amino acids. Germline CDR1 ENHRY, CDR2 SYGVKD. The CDR3 nucleotides read TGTGCCATCAGGAGGACCTCTGACCAAGAGACCCAGTACTTC. Its protein product is CAIRRTSDQETQYF.